This T cell receptor beta chain comes out of a study of OX40 agonist ivuxolimab in advanced cancers. A note on the overall study: Ivuxolimab, which targeted the costimulatory receptor OX40 (CD134), was an agonistic, fully human IgG2 monoclonal antibody. Intravenous ivuxolimab was administered to patients every 2 weeks at six dose levels: 0.01, 0.1, 0.3, 1.5, 3 and 10 mg/kg. Of the approximately 50 dose-escalation patients, hepatocellular carcinoma was present in some 19, melanoma in around 15, renal cell carcinoma in 9 and head and neck cancer in 9. The dose-escalation cohort was over 70% male with a mean age of 60 years, ranging from roughly 20 to 80. Patients were allowed to have had prior anti-PD-1, anti-PD-L1 or anti-CTLA-4 therapy, and approximately 41% of the dose-escalation patients had previously received checkpoint inhibitors. Partial responses were achieved by three dose-escalation patients, of whom one had hepatocellular carcinoma and two had cutaneous melanoma. The point of sequencing TCRbeta in the periphery was to test whether ivuxolimab changed TCR sequence diversity and drove clonal T-cell expansion. The monotherapy dose-escalation portion (N ≈ 50 patients) of the phase I ivuxolimab trial is reported in the paper.

General findings and caveats noted by the study authors: Clonal expansion of both CD4+ and CD8+ blood T cells was observed from baseline to week 6 at doses 0.1 to 3.0 mg/kg. Low levels of normalized T-cell clonal expansion were also seen in some nonresponding patients. The antigen specificity of the clonally expanded peripheral T cells was not determined. In the 0.1-3.0 mg/kg groups, partial responders were among the patients with the lowest normalized peripheral clonal expansion, particularly in CD8+ T cells. After ivuxolimab, more expanded clones were found on average in CD8+ T cells than in CD4+ T cells.

V and J lose 0 bases and 8 bases, and a span of 17 bases separates them. For CDR1 and CDR2, the germline V gene (reference sequence) lists WNHNN and SYGVQD. Inclusive of the bounding cysteine and phenylalanine, the CDR3 is 16 residues long. The CDR3 DNA has 48 bases and is translated from base 1. Notes on this clone: Its antigen remains unidentified. The record has no base qualities; no much larger clone is one base away.

To sequence the TCRbeta CDR3 region, genomic DNA was isolated from the sorted cells. The immunoSEQ Assay was used for sequencing of TCRbeta CDR3 regions. TCRdb holds this immuneACCESS table with in-frame rearrangements only. Some clones are missing; in checked studies, unresolved V genes explain under half, and the rest has no known cause. Here the sample has tens of thousands of clones; 90% to 95% occur a single time. The top ten constitute 1.5% to 2% of the sample. Patients with a history of autoimmune disease or receiving systemic immunosuppression were excluded from the trial. In every dose cohort, peripheral blood was drawn for TCR sequencing at baseline, cycle 4 day 1, and cycle 7 day 1. Samples came from an open-label, multicenter, first-in-human phase I dose-escalation trial of ivuxolimab. Adults with locally advanced or metastatic head and neck squamous cell, hepatocellular, melanoma or renal cell carcinoma were enrolled in the trial. CD4+ and CD8+ T cells were sorted separately from peripheral blood before TCR sequencing.

This receptor chain uses TRBV10-1 and TRBJ2-1; TRBD1 might be the D gene, on 6 matching bases. Specimen: CD4+ or CD8+ T cells sorted from blood, collected in a trial of the OX40 agonist ivuxolimab. The receptor was derived from an adult with an advanced solid tumor such as melanoma, head and neck, liver or kidney cancer. At the DNA level, the sequence is TGCGCCAGCAGTGAGTCCGGGGCAGGGGCAGGGGATGAGCAGTTCTTC. Its protein reads: CASSESGAGAGDEQFF.